The sequence of this T cell receptor beta chain was determined in a study of T cell changes during pregnancy in multiple sclerosis. The data were produced by immunoSEQ multiplex PCR, yet TCRdb's version contains in-frame clones alone and is incomplete. In the table there are about 48,000 clones, approximately 95% of which are singletons. The length of the CDR3 is 16 residues. Looked up from germline, CDR1 is MNHEY and CDR2 is SMNVEV (reference sequence). V trimming: 7 bases; J trimming: 2 bases; junction bases outside the gene matches: 10. This material consisted of CD4+ T cells from peripheral blood mononuclear cells, taken in the first trimester of pregnancy. This receptor was identified in a female donor with multiple sclerosis, enrolled in a pregnancy study. The V call is TRBV27, the J call TRBJ2-3, with 9 bases that match TRBD2. The CDR3 sequence: CASNPWLAGHTDTQYF. The CDR3 bases are TGTGCCAGCAACCCTTGGCTAGCGGGGCACACAGATACGCAGTATTTT.